This T cell receptor beta chain was documented in a study of neurological immune-mediated disorders. Findings and caveats of the study: The greatest degree of TCR clonal expansion was observed in HTLV-1-associated myelopathy, with the lowest in multiple sclerosis, below that of healthy controls.

The time point was: longitudinal time-point 1 (baseline). Where libraries were unsorted, they were derived from 2 million PBMCs stored at -80 degrees C. V lost 4 bases, J lost 0 bases, and 19 bases lay in between. CDR1 is MNHEY and CDR2 is SMNVEV in the germline V gene (reference sequence). CDR3 size: 18 residues. The cDNA was produced through 5'RACE with 10-nucleotide random UMIs. Every sequencing run produced over 200 million TCR-beta sequences that came from 15-18 subjects. TCRdb re-called the 5' RACE reads with MiXCR, one entry per CDR3 protein. The repertoire includes around 71,000 distinct CDR3 sequences, roughly 13% of them detected once, and around 4.3% sits in the top ten. There are many counts of this clonotype. Its target is not known.

The rearrangement links TRBV27 to TRBJ2-4; D might be TRBD2 (7 bases). The source material was PBMCs. The sequence was collected from a female donor with HTLV-1-associated myelopathy (HAM/TSP). CDR3 sequence: CASSSRSLGGLAKNIQYF. Written as DNA, the CDR3 is TGTGCCAGCAGTTCCCGCTCGTTGGGGGGGCTAGCCAAAAACATTCAGTACTTC.